This is a list of T cell receptor beta chains from one sample in a study of OX40 agonist ivuxolimab in advanced cancers. Sequenced by immunoSEQ multiplex PCR; TCRdb stores in-frame clones only, minus some. The repertoire includes tens of thousands of clones, around 84% of them detected once, and about 2.4% sits in the top ten. The source material was CD4+ or CD8+ T cells sorted from blood, sampled in a trial of the OX40 agonist ivuxolimab. These receptors were collected from an adult with an advanced solid tumor such as melanoma, head and neck, liver or kidney cancer. CDR3s include the opening cysteine and the closing phenylalanine or tryptophan. The order of the fields is D gene, clone size, V gene, J gene, CDR3 protein, CDR3 DNA. D genes are given only for firm matches. For some rows the clone size is stated as once, few or many, or as a class when expanded; others skip it.

d_gene: TRBD2
abundance: NA
v_gene: TRBV19
j_gene: TRBJ2-3
CDR3aa: CASTLRLAGGPDTQYF
CDR3nt: TGTGCCAGTACCCTCAGACTAGCGGGAGGCCCAGATACGCAGTATTTT

d_gene: TRBD1
abundance: NA
v_gene: TRBV11-2
j_gene: TRBJ1-6
CDR3aa: CASSLDPGGSPLHF
CDR3nt: TGTGCCAGCAGCTTAGATCCAGGGGGTTCACCCCTCCACTTT

d_gene: TRBD1
abundance: few
v_gene: TRBV27
j_gene: TRBJ1-2
CDR3aa: CASSPQGDGYTF
CDR3nt: TGTGCCAGCAGTCCCCAGGGGGACGGCTACACCTTC

d_gene: NA
abundance: NA
v_gene: TRBV6-5
j_gene: TRBJ2-3
CDR3aa: CASSFQSGTDTQYF
CDR3nt: TGTGCCAGCAGTTTCCAATCCGGGACAGATACGCAGTATTTT

d_gene: NA
abundance: NA
v_gene: TRBV11-2
j_gene: TRBJ1-6
CDR3aa: CASGQRVRPAAGGNSPLHF
CDR3nt: TGTGCCAGCGGCCAGCGGGTGAGGCCAGCGGCTGGGGGAAATTCACCCCTCCACTTT

d_gene: NA
abundance: NA
v_gene: TRBV7-3
j_gene: TRBJ1-1
CDR3aa: CASRTGMNTEAFF
CDR3nt: TGTGCCAGCAGAACAGGGATGAACACTGAAGCTTTCTTT

d_gene: NA
abundance: NA
v_gene: TRBV11-2
j_gene: TRBJ1-5
CDR3aa: CASSLEGTGNQPQHF
CDR3nt: TGTGCCAGCAGCTTAGAGGGGACGGGTAATCAGCCCCAGCATTTT

d_gene: NA
abundance: NA
v_gene: TRBV6-5
j_gene: TRBJ1-6
CDR3aa: CASTWGGAFSPLHF
CDR3nt: TGTGCCAGCACCTGGGGAGGGGCTTTTTCACCCCTCCACTTT

d_gene: TRBD1
abundance: NA
v_gene: TRBV6-6
j_gene: TRBJ1-1
CDR3aa: CASSIRTGGNTEAFF
CDR3nt: TGTGCCAGCAGTATCCGGACAGGGGGGAACACTGAAGCTTTCTTT

d_gene: TRBD2
abundance: NA
v_gene: TRBV2
j_gene: TRBJ2-1
CDR3aa: CASSAGLAGEGYNEQFF
CDR3nt: TGTGCCAGCAGTGCCGGACTAGCGGGAGAGGGCTACAATGAGCAGTTCTTC

d_gene: NA
abundance: few
v_gene: TRBV11-3
j_gene: TRBJ1-2
CDR3aa: CASSLLPGEARGYTF
CDR3nt: TGTGCCAGCAGCTTACTTCCAGGGGAGGCACGTGGCTACACCTTC

d_gene: TRBD1
abundance: NA
v_gene: TRBV20-1
j_gene: TRBJ2-1
CDR3aa: CSAYRGNEQFF
CDR3nt: TGCAGTGCATACAGGGGTAATGAGCAGTTCTTC

d_gene: NA
abundance: NA
v_gene: TRBV29-1
j_gene: TRBJ2-7
CDR3aa: CSVYSRTQVPSSYEQYF
CDR3nt: TGCAGCGTTTACTCCCGAACACAGGTGCCCTCCTCCTACGAGCAGTACTTC